This T cell receptor (beta chain) was sequenced in a study of identical twins. Study observations and caveats: While abundant cord blood beta clonotypes carried fewer insertions, memory repertoires showed no such pattern.

About this clonotype itself: Its antigen is still unknown.

TCRdb redid the calling of the 5' RACE reads with MiXCR, one entry per CDR3 protein. The sample yields 520,000 or so distinct CDR3 sequences, roughly 21% seen once. Healthy Caucasians made up all donors. CDR3 length: 17 amino acids. With V trimmed by 4 bases and J by 0 bases, 5 bases remained unmatched. These data also featured in a second study, about T cells expressing NK-cell markers. That paper states: Sorted T-cell subsets CD3+CD56+NKG2C+, CD3+CD56+NKG2C- and CD3+CD56-NKG2C+ were TCR beta-sequenced. The study found dominant NKG2C+ clonotypes at roughly 1.0-7.5% of CD8+ T cells in 5 or 6 donors.

Sequencing was performed on CD4+ T cells sorted from blood. The chain is built from TRBV12-3 or TRBV12-4 and TRBJ2-6, with 8 positions matching TRBD1. The clonotype comes from a woman younger than 30 in good health. The CDR3 spells CASSSGTGRSGANVLTF. CDR3 nucleotides: TGTGCCAGCAGTTCCGGGACAGGTCGCTCTGGGGCCAACGTCCTGACTTTC.